The source of this TCR beta chain is a study of shared clonotypes between healthy human individuals. Over several immunoSEQ plates, each subset's genomic DNA was distributed in even portions. TCRdb's copy holds only in-frame clones and misses some; the assay was immunoSEQ multiplex PCR. The sample gives under 1,900,000 clones, 98% to 99% of which show up once; roughly 0.36% is in the top ten. The CDR3 runs to 17 residues. Germline CDR1 is LNHDA and CDR2 is SQIVND (reference sequence). Trimming removed 4 bases at V and 4 bases at J, with 20 bases between. This chain links TRBV19 with TRBJ2-1; D might be TRBD1 (6 bases). Sequenced material: naive CD4+ T cells sorted from blood. Subset: CD45RA+ positively selected. This TCR derives from a man aged 25 to 45 in good health. The chain's CDR3 is CASSKRQAIVQYNEQFF. Written as DNA, the CDR3 is TGTGCCAGTAGTAAACGACAGGCAATCGTTCAGTACAATGAGCAGTTCTTC.